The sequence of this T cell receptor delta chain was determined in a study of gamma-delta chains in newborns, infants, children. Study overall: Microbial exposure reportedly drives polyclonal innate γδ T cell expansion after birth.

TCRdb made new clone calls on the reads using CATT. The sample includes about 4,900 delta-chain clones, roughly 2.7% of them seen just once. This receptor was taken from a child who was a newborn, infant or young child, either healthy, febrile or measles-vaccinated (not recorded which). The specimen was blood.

The CDR3 sequence: CACVLGDALAAQLFF. The CDR3 DNA is TGTGCCTGTGTACTGGGGGATGCGTTGGCAGCACAACTCTTCTTT. The chain couples TRDV2 to TRDJ2, with 10 bases fitting TRDD3. CDR3 length equals 15 residues. The germline gives CDR1 GEAIGNYY, CDR2 EKD. Trimming removed 5 bases from V and 6 bases from J; junction bases left unmatched: 8.